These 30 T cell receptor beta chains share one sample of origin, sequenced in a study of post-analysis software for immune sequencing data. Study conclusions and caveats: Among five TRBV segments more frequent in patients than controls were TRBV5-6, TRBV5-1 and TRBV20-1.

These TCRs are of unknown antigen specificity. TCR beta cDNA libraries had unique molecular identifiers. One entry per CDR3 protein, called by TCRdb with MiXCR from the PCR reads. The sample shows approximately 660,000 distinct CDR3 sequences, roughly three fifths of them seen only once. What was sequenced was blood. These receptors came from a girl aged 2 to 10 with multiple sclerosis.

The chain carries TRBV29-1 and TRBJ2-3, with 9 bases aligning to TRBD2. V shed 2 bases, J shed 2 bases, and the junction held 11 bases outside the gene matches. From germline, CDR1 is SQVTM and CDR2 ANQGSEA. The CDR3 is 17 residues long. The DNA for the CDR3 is TGCAGCGTTGAATTTGTGGCTAGCGGGACTCACACAGATACGCAGTATTTT. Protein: CSVEFVASGTHTDTQYF.

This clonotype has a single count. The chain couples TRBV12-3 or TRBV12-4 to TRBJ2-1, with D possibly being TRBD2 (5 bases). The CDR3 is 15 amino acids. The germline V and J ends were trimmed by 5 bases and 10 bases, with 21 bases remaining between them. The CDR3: CASSPRKEDDREQFF. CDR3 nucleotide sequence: TGTGCCAGCAGTCCAAGAAAGGAGGACGACCGGGAGCAGTTCTTC.

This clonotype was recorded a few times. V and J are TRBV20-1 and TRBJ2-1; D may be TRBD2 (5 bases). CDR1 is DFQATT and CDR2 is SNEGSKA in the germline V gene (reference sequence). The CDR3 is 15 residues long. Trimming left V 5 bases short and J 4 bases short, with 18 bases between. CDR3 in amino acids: CSAGVFQRFYNEQFF. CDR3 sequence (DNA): TGCAGTGCTGGGGTATTCCAGCGGTTTTACAATGAGCAGTTCTTC.

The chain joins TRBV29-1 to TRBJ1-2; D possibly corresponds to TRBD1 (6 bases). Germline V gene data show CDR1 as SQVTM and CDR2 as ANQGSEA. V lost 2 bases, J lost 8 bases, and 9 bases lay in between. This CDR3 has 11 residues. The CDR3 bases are TGCAGCGTTGAACGGGACAACGGCTACACCTTC. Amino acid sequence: CSVERDNGYTF.

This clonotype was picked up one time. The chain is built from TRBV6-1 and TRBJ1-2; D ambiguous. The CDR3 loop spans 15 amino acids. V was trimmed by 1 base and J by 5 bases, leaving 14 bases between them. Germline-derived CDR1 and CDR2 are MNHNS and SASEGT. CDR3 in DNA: TGTGCCAGCAGTGAAGGGTCGAGATTTGGGTATGGCTACACCTTC. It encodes CASSEGSRFGYGYTF.

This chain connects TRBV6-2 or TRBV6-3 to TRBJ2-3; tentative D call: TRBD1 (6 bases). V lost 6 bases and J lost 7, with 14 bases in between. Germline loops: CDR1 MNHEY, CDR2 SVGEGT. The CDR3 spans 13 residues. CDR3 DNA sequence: TGTGCCAGCAGACTCTACAGGGAAAATACGCAGTATTTT. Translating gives CASRLYRENTQYF.

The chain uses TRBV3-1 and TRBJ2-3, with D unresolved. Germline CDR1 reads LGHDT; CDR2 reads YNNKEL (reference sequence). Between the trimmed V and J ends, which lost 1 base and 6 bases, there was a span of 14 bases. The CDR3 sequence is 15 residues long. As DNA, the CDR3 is TGTGCCAGCAGCCAAGGGGGAACTGCGTCCGATACGCAGTATTTT. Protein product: CASSQGGTASDTQYF.

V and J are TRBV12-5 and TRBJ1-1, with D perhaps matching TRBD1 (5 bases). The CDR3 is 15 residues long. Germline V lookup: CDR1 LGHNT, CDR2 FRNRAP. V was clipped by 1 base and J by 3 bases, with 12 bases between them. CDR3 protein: CASGLAGGAHTEAFF. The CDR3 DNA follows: TGTGCTAGTGGTTTGGCCGGAGGGGCCCACACTGAAGCTTTCTTT.

The CDR3 sequence is CASSELASEQYF. CDR3 nucleotides: TGTGCCAGCAGTGAACTAGCATCCGAGCAGTACTTC. The chain recombines TRBV2 with TRBJ2-5; D possibly corresponds to TRBD2 (5 bases). The end of the DNA is better explained by TRBJ2-7, so the J call may be wrong. The V gene's germline CDR1 is SNHLY and CDR2 FYNNEI. This CDR3 has 12 residues.

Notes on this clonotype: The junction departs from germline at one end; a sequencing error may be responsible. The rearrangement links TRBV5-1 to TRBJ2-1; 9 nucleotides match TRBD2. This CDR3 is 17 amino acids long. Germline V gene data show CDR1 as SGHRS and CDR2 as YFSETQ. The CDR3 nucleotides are TGCGCCGGCAGCTTGGCCCTAGCGGGAAACTCCTACAATGAGCAGTTCTTC. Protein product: CAGSLALAGNSYNEQFF.

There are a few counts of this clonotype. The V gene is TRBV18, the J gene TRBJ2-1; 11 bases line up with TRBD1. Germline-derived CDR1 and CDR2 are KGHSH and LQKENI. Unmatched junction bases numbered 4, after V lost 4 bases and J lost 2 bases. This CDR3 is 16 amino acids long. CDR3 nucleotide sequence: TGTGCCAGCTCACTTCTGGGACAGGGGGCCTACAATGAGCAGTTCTTC. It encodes CASSLLGQGAYNEQFF.

CDR3 nucleotides: TGTGCCATCAGACTGGGGAATGAGCAGTTCTTC. This codes for CAIRLGNEQFF. The rearrangement uses TRBV10-3 and TRBJ2-1, with no clear D. V lost 6 bases to trimming and J lost 7 bases, with 7 bases between them. The CDR3 contains 11 residues. Germline V CDR1 and CDR2: ENHRY, SYGVKD.

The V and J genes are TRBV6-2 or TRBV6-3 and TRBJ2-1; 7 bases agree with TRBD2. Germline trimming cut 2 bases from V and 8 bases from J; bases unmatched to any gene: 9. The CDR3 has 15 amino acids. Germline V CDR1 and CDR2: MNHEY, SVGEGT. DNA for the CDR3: TGTGCCAGCAGTTACGAACCGGGGGGTGCGGATGAGCAGTTCTTC. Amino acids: CASSYEPGGADEQFF.

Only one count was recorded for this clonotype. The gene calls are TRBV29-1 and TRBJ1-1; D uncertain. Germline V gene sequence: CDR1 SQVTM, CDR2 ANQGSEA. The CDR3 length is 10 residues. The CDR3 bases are TGCAGTGCCATAAACACTGAAGCTTTCTTT. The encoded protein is CSAINTEAFF. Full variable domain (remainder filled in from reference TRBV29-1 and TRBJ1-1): SAVISQKPSRDICQRGTSLTIQCQVDSQVTMMFWYRQQPGQSLTLIATANQGSEATYESGFVIDKFPISRPNLTFSTLTVSNMSPEDSSIYLCSAINTEAFFGQGTRLTVV.

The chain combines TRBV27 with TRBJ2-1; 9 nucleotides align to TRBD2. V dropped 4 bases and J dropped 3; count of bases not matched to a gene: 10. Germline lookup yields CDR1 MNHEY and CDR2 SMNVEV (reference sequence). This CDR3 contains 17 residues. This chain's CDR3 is CASSSRGSGRIYNEQFF. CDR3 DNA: TGTGCCAGCAGTTCCCGCGGTAGCGGGAGAATCTACAATGAGCAGTTCTTC.

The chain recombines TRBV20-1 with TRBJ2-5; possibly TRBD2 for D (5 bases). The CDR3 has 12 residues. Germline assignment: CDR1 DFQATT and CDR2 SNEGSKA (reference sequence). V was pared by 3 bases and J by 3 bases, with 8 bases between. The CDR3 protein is CSARYGEETQYF. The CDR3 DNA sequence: TGCAGTGCTAGGTACGGGGAAGAGACCCAGTACTTC.

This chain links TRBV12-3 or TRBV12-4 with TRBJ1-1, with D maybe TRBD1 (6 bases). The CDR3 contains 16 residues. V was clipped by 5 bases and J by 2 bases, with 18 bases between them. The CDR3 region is CASSQGIGGLNTEAFF. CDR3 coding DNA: TGTGCCAGCAGTCAGGGGATTGGGGGACTCAACACTGAAGCTTTCTTT.

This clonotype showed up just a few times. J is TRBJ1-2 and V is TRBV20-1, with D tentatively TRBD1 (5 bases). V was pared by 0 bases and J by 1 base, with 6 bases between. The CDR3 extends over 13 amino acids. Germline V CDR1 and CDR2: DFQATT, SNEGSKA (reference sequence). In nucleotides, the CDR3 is TGCAGTGCTAGAGAGGGGGGTAACTATGGCTACACCTTC. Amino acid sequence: CSAREGGNYGYTF.

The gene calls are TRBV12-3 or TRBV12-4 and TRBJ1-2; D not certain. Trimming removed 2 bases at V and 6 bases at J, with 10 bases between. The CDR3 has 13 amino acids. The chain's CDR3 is CASSLYGSNGYTF. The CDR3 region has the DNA TGTGCCAGCAGTTTATATGGCTCCAATGGCTACACCTTC.

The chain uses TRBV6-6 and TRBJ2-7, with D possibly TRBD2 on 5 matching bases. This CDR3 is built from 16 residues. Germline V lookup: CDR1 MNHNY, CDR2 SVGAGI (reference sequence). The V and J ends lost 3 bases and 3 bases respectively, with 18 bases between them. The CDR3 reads CASSYKPSRESYEQYF. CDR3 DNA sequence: TGTGCCAGCAGTTATAAGCCCTCCCGGGAAAGCTACGAGCAGTACTTC.

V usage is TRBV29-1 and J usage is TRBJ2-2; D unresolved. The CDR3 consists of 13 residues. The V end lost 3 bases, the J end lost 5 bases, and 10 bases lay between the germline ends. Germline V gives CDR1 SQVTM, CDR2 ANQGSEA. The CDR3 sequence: CSVETRRTGELFF. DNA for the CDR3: TGCAGCGTTGAGACCCGACGGACCGGGGAGCTGTTTTTT.

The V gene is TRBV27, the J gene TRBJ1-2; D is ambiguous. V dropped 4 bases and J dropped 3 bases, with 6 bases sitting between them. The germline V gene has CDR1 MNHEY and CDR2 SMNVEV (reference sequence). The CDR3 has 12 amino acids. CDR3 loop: CASSSNYYGYTF. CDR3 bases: TGTGCCAGCAGTTCAAACTACTATGGCTACACCTTC.

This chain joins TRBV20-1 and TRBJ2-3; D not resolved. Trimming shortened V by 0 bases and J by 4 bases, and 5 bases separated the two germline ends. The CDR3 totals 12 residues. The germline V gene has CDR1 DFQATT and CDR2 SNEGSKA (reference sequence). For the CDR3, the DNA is TGCAGTGCTAGAGAGTTTCCAGATACGCAGTATTTT. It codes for CSAREFPDTQYF.

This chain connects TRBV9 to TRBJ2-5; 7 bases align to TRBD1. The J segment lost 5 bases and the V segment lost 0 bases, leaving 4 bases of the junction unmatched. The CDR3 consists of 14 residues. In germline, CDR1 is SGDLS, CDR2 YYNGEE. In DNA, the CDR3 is TGTGCCAGCAGCGTAGGACAGGGAAGGGAGACCCAGTACTTC. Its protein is CASSVGQGRETQYF.

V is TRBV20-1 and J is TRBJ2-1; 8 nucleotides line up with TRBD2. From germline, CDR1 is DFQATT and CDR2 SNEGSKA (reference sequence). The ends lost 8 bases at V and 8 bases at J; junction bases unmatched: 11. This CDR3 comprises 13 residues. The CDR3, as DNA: TGCAGTATCCCGGGACTAGGAGTCCATGAGCAGTTCTTC. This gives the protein CSIPGLGVHEQFF.

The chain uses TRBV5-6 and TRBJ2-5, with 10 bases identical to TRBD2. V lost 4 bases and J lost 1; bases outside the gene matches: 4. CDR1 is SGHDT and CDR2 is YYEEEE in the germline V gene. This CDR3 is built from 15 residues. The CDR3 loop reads CASSTGLAVQETQYF. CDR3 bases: TGTGCCAGCAGCACCGGACTAGCGGTCCAAGAGACCCAGTACTTC.

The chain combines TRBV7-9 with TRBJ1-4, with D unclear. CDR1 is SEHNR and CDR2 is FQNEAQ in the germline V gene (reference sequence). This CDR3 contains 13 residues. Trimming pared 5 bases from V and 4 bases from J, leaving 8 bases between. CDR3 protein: CASSEGFNEKLFF. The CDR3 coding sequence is TGTGCCAGCAGCGAGGGATTTAATGAAAAACTGTTTTTT.

The DNA of the CDR3 is TGTGCCAGCAGGACGACAGGGGGCACAGATACGCAGTATTTT. The encoded protein is CASRTTGGTDTQYF. The chain employs TRBV7-3 and TRBJ2-3; TRBD1 matches 8 bases. V was clipped by 6 bases and J by 1 base; unmatched bases: 3. The CDR3 has 14 residues. CDR1 is SGHTA, CDR2 FQGTGA, per germline.

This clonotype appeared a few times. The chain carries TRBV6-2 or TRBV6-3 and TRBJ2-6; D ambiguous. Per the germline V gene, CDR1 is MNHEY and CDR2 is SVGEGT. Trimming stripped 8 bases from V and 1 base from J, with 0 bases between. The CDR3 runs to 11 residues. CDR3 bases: TGTGCCAGCTCTGGGGCCAACGTCCTGACTTTC. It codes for CASSGANVLTF.

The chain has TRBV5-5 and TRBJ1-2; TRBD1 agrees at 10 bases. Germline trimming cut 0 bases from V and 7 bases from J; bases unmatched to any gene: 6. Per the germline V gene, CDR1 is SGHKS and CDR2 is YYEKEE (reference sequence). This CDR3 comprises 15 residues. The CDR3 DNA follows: TGTGCCAGCAGCTTGGCCGGGACAGGGGCAGTTGGCTACACCTTC. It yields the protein CASSLAGTGAVGYTF.